At least ten counts were recorded for the clone carrying this T cell receptor (beta chain). The data belong to a study of Graves' ophthalmopathy and Graves' hyperthyroidism. RNA served as the template for amplifying TCR beta CDR3 regions. An opening RT-PCR round employed HTBI primers and preceded a second-round multiplex PCR. TCRdb re-called the multiplex PCR reads with MiXCR, one entry per CDR3 protein. The sample lists roughly 300,000 distinct CDR3 sequences, 15% to 20% occurring once. V shed 5 bases and J shed 1 base, with 11 bases lying between them. Germline CDR1 and CDR2: DFQATT and SNEGSKA (reference sequence). The CDR3 sequence is 13 residues long.

The source of this sequence is an adult man with Graves' ophthalmopathy. This sequence joins TRBV20-1 and TRBJ2-5, with D maybe TRBD1 (7 bases). Sequencing was carried out using peripheral blood. The CDR3 sequence: CSAPRDSQETQYF. The CDR3 DNA reads TGCAGTGCTCCGCGGGACAGCCAAGAGACCCAGTACTTC.